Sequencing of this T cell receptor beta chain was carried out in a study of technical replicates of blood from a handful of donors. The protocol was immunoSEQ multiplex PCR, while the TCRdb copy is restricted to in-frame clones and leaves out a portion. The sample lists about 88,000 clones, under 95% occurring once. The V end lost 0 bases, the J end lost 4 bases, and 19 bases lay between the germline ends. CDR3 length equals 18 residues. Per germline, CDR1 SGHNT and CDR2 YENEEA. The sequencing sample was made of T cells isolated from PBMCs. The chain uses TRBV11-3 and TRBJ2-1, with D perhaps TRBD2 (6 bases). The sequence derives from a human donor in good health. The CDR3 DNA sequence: TGTGCCAGCAGCTTAGATCCTTACTTCGGCGGGGTTTACAATGAGCAGTTCTTC. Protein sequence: CASSLDPYFGGVYNEQFF.